The 27 T cell receptor beta chains reported below all come from one sample, sequenced in a study of vaccination and CD4 T cells after COVID-19. For these receptors, no antigen is known. Cultured CD4+ T cell DNA was sequenced using the Oncomine TCR Beta short-read assay. TCRdb reprocessed the PCR reads via MiXCR and lists one record per CDR3 protein. The sample yields 14,000 to 15,000 distinct CDR3 sequences, about 50% seen once. The sample's treatment: roughly 10-day PBMC culture with coronavirus spike peptide pools or control peptides (ViraFEST assay). Material for sequencing was CD4+ T cells from blood, cultured in vitro. These receptors were obtained from a human donor who had recovered from COVID-19.

This rearrangement joins TRBV29-1 to TRBJ1-5, with 8 bases matching TRBD1. This CDR3 has 14 amino acids. The germline CDR1 and CDR2 sequences are SQVTM and ANQGSEA. With 5 bases clipped from V and 5 bases from J, the junction kept 8 bases outside the gene matches. The CDR3 loop is CSVRGQGWDQPQHF. CDR3 DNA sequence: TGCAGCGTTCGTGGACAGGGATGGGATCAGCCCCAGCATTTT.

In its sample, this clonotype was seen a few times. This chain joins TRBV15 and TRBJ1-6; a weak D match, TRBD1 (6 bases). Per the germline V gene, CDR1 is LNHNV and CDR2 is YYDKDF (reference sequence). Trimming removed 3 bases at V and 7 bases at J, with 22 bases between. The CDR3 extends over 18 amino acids. This CDR3 reads CATSRGSQGRAGNSPLHF. Written as DNA, the CDR3 is TGTGCCACCAGCAGGGGATCACAGGGCCGCGCGGGGAATTCACCCCTCCACTTT.

This chain links TRBV7-9 with TRBJ1-3; 8 positions agree with TRBD1. Germline assignment: CDR1 SEHNR and CDR2 FQNEAQ (reference sequence). Germline trimming cut 5 bases from V and 3 bases from J; bases unmatched to any gene: 9. CDR3 length equals 16 residues. The CDR3 protein is CASSPAGGIVGNTIYF. Here the CDR3 DNA reads TGTGCCAGCAGCCCCGCAGGGGGCATTGTTGGAAACACCATATATTTT.

The chain joins TRBV19 to TRBJ2-2; tentative D call: TRBD2 (6 bases). The germline CDR1 and CDR2 sequences are LNHDA and SQIVND (reference sequence). Trimming left V 8 bases short and J 3 bases short, with 16 bases between. The CDR3 length is 15 residues. Written as DNA, the CDR3 is TGTGCCAGTTCGTTTAACGGGAGAGACACCGGGGAGCTGTTTTTT. Encoded protein: CASSFNGRDTGELFF.

This clonotype occurred a few times. The rearrangement uses TRBV27 and TRBJ1-2; D ambiguous. The CDR3 is 13 amino acids. The germline V gene has CDR1 MNHEY and CDR2 SMNVEV (reference sequence). Trimming shortened V by 9 bases and J by 3 bases, and 14 bases separated the two germline ends. CDR3 amino acids: CASRLAGDYGYTF. DNA for the CDR3: TGTGCCAGTCGACTAGCCGGAGACTATGGCTACACCTTC.

This sequence joins TRBV20-1 and TRBJ1-5; 9 bases line up with TRBD1. Losses at the gene ends were 7 bases for V and 5 bases for J; bases not matched to a gene: 3. The CDR3 contains 12 residues. Looked up from germline, CDR1 is DFQATT and CDR2 is SNEGSKA (reference sequence). The CDR3 loop is CSVTGGDQPQHF. The CDR3 DNA follows: TGCAGTGTGACAGGGGGAGATCAGCCCCAGCATTTT.

This clonotype occurred a few times. The rearrangement joins TRBV7-3 to TRBJ2-2; 9 nucleotides align to TRBD2. Germline V gene lookup returns CDR1 SGHTA and CDR2 FQGTGA. V dropped 1 base and J dropped 2; count of bases not matched to a gene: 2. The length of the CDR3 is 16 residues. In nucleotides, the CDR3 is TGTGCCAGCAGCTTAAGTAGCGGGAGTAACACCGGGGAGCTGTTTTTT. It is translated as CASSLSSGSNTGELFF. Full variable domain (missing parts from reference TRBV7-3 and TRBJ2-2): GAGVSQTPSNKVTEKGKYVELRCDPISGHTALYWYRQSLGQGPEFLIYFQGTGAADDSGLPNDRFFAVRPEGSVSTLKIQRTERGDSAVYLCASSLSSGSNTGELFFGEGSRLTVL.

The chain is built from TRBV19 and TRBJ1-1; the D gene is possibly TRBD1 (5 bases). V was cut by 2 bases and J by 7 bases, with 8 bases left in between. The CDR3 runs to 12 residues. The germline gives CDR1 LNHDA, CDR2 SQIVND (reference sequence). Here the CDR3 reads CASSILQGEAFF. CDR3 coding DNA: TGTGCCAGTAGTATACTTCAGGGTGAAGCTTTCTTT.

The chain joins TRBV7-9 to TRBJ1-1, with D tentatively TRBD1 (5 bases). The ends were cut back, 5 bases at V and 7 bases at J, with 20 bases in the middle. The CDR3 runs to 15 residues. Germline CDR1 reads SEHNR; CDR2 reads FQNEAQ (reference sequence). The CDR3 DNA is TGTGCCAGCAGCCGAGGCGGGGCTAGCCTATTTGAAGCTTTCTTT. It specifies CASSRGGASLFEAFF.

The chain links TRBV24-1 to TRBJ2-1; D may be TRBD2 (6 bases). This CDR3 is built from 13 residues. Germline-derived CDR1 and CDR2 are KGHDR and SFDVKD. The V gene lost 7 bases and the J gene lost 3 bases, with 9 bases spanning the gap. Written as DNA, the CDR3 is TGTGCCACCAGGGCGGACTACTACAATGAGCAGTTCTTC. As protein: CATRADYYNEQFF.

This clonotype was detected only a few times. This rearrangement joins TRBV4-1 to TRBJ1-3; possibly TRBD1 for D (6 bases). The V end was cut by 1 base, the J end by 0 bases, with 25 bases between. The length of the CDR3 is 21 residues. The germline V gene encodes CDR1 MGHRA and CDR2 YSYEKL. The chain's CDR3 is CASSQGRGYGGRRYSGNTIYF. CDR3 bases: TGCGCCAGCAGCCAAGGAAGGGGGTATGGGGGTCGCCGCTACTCTGGAAACACCATATATTTT.

The V call is TRBV5-1, the J call TRBJ1-1; D gene unclear. Germline values: CDR1 SGHRS, CDR2 YFSETQ. The CDR3 totals 13 residues. Trimming pared 2 bases from V and 0 bases from J, leaving 5 bases between. The CDR3 loop reads CASSFEVNTEAFF. CDR3 DNA sequence: TGCGCCAGCAGCTTTGAGGTGAACACTGAAGCTTTCTTT.

This sequence joins TRBV4-3 and TRBJ2-3, with 7 bases lining up with TRBD2. With V trimmed by 0 bases and J by 6 bases, 6 bases remained unmatched. The germline V gene encodes CDR1 LGHNA and CDR2 YSLEER. CDR3 length: 15 amino acids. The CDR3 is CASSQDGDYADTQYF. In DNA form, the CDR3 reads TGCGCCAGCAGCCAAGATGGGGACTATGCGGATACGCAGTATTTT.

The chain links TRBV6-1 to TRBJ2-2; the match to TRBD2 covers 12 bases. Germline V CDR1 and CDR2: MNHNS, SASEGT. Trimming took 5 bases from V and 6 from J; bases not matched to a gene: 7. CDR3 size: 16 residues. This chain's CDR3 is CASSRRLAGDAGELFF. In DNA, the CDR3 is TGTGCCAGCAGTCGCCGACTAGCGGGAGATGCCGGGGAGCTGTTTTTT.

The chain recombines TRBV10-3 with TRBJ1-2, with D possibly TRBD1 on 5 matching bases. The CDR3 totals 14 residues. Germline CDR1 and CDR2: ENHRY and SYGVKD. Trimming cost V 2 bases and J 8 bases, with 15 bases left between them. Here the CDR3 reads CAISEAPGQQGYTF. In DNA, the CDR3 is TGTGCCATCAGTGAGGCCCCAGGGCAGCAAGGCTACACCTTC.

The J gene is TRBJ2-5, the V gene TRBV5-6; 9 nucleotides align to TRBD1. The CDR3 length is 15 residues. V lost 4 bases to trimming and J lost 7 bases; unmatched junction nucleotides: 11. Per germline, CDR1 SGHDT and CDR2 YYEEEE. CDR3 protein: CASSRPTGGSGTQYF. The CDR3 coding sequence is TGTGCCAGCAGCCGCCCAACAGGGGGCAGTGGGACCCAGTACTTC.

The V and J genes are TRBV6-1 and TRBJ1-6; the D gene is possibly TRBD1 (5 bases). The CDR3 length is 14 residues. The V end lost 3 bases, the J end lost 17 bases, and 20 bases lay between the germline ends. Germline V gene data show CDR1 as MNHNS and CDR2 as SASEGT. The CDR3 nucleotides read TGTGCCAGCAGTGACGGACAATGGGTCGGATCCATCCACTTT. This translates into CASSDGQWVGSIHF.

This clonotype was seen a handful of times. The rearrangement links TRBV24-1 to TRBJ2-3; a possible D gene is TRBD1 (6 bases). The CDR3 has 14 amino acids. Per the germline V gene, CDR1 is KGHDR and CDR2 is SFDVKD. Deletions cut 5 bases from V and 8 bases from J, with 16 bases between. CDR3 bases: TGTGCCACCAGTGGGGGTGCAGGGGCTGGTACGCAGTATTTT. Its protein is CATSGGAGAGTQYF.

This sequence joins TRBV6-5 and TRBJ2-2; D may be TRBD1 or TRBD2 (5 bases each). The CDR3 length is 17 residues. CDR1 MNHEY and CDR2 SVGAGI come from the germline V gene. V lost 3 bases and J lost 4, with 18 bases in between. The CDR3 DNA follows: TGTGCCAGCAGTTATTCTCGGGGCATTACCTCCACCGGGGAGCTGTTTTTT. As protein: CASSYSRGITSTGELFF.

The DNA of the CDR3 is TGTGCCACCAGCAGAGCCGGGACAGCTCACGCCCGCGAGCAGTTCTTC. Amino acids: CATSRAGTAHAREQFF. The chain recombines TRBV15 with TRBJ2-1; 7 bases are a match to TRBD1. Germline V gene lookup returns CDR1 LNHNV and CDR2 YYDKDF (reference sequence). CDR3 length: 16 residues. V lost 1 base and J lost 10; bases outside the gene matches: 13.

In its sample, this clonotype was seen once. The rearrangement joins TRBV6-1 to TRBJ1-2; 8 bases agree with TRBD1. V was pared by 6 bases and J by 8 bases, with 8 bases of the junction left unmatched. This CDR3 has 13 amino acids. Germline CDR1 MNHNS, CDR2 SASEGT. The DNA for the CDR3 is TGTGCCAGCAGCTCGTGGACAGGGCAGGGCTACACCTTC. It codes for CASSSWTGQGYTF.

The chain combines TRBV28 with TRBJ1-5; no firm D call. This CDR3 contains 12 residues. The germline V gene encodes CDR1 MDHEN and CDR2 SYDVKM. The V end lost 5 bases, the J end lost 0 bases, and 2 bases lay between the germline ends. The CDR3 nucleotides are TGTGCCAGCAGTGGTAGCAATCAGCCCCAGCATTTT. Its protein is CASSGSNQPQHF.

The genes are TRBV5-1 and TRBJ2-5, with 7 bases that match TRBD2. The CDR3 is 13 amino acids. Losses at the gene ends were 6 bases for V and 5 bases for J; bases not matched to a gene: 7. Germline values: CDR1 SGHRS, CDR2 YFSETQ. CDR3 in DNA: TGCGCCAGCACCCGGACTAGTGGGGAGACCCAGTACTTC. This translates into CASTRTSGETQYF.

The chain recombines TRBV7-6 with TRBJ2-7, with 9 bases lining up with TRBD2. Germline loops: CDR1 SGHVS, CDR2 FNYEAQ. The length of the CDR3 is 17 residues. V was clipped by 5 bases and J by 2 bases; unmatched bases: 13. CDR3 sequence reads: CASSPGREAGGTYEQYF. DNA of the CDR3: TGTGCCAGCAGCCCCGGAAGAGAAGCGGGAGGAACCTACGAGCAGTACTTC.

This clonotype has more than one count but fewer than ten. This chain uses TRBV6-1 with TRBJ2-2; 8 positions match TRBD2. The CDR3 spans 15 residues. The germline V gene has CDR1 MNHNS and CDR2 SASEGT. The V and J ends lost 4 bases and 7 bases, in that order; junction bases with no gene match: 8. The CDR3 bases are TGTGCCAGCAGTGTGCATAGCGGGATGGGCGGGGAGCTGTTTTTT. Its protein is CASSVHSGMGGELFF.

The rearrangement joins TRBV2 to TRBJ2-6; 7 bases are shared with TRBD2. Germline values: CDR1 SNHLY, CDR2 FYNNEI. With 11 bases clipped from V and 4 bases from J, the junction kept 5 bases outside the gene matches. The CDR3 length is 13 residues. CDR3 sequence reads: CAGRGNGANVLTF. The CDR3 coding sequence is TGTGCCGGGCGGGGGAACGGGGCCAACGTCCTGACTTTC.

The chain carries TRBV6-1 and TRBJ1-1; D ambiguous. CDR1 and CDR2 from the germline V gene are MNHNS and SASEGT. Between the trimmed V and J ends, which lost 2 bases and 2 bases, there was a span of 6 bases. The CDR3 contains 13 residues. In nucleotides, the CDR3 is TGTGCCAGCAGTGAATCTGGAAACACTGAAGCTTTCTTT. Translation: CASSESGNTEAFF.